Each of the 20 T cell receptor beta chains below was sequenced from the same sample in a study of CD8 T cells in Susac syndrome. The RNA input was roughly 0.45 to 1 ug, and it was reverse transcribed with random hexamers. TCRdb reprocessed the immunoSEQ multiplex PCR reads with MiXCR, giving one entry per CDR3 protein. The table has about 190,000 distinct CDR3 sequences, around 93% seen once; the top ten hold around 0.16%. Sequencing used CD8+ T cells from PBMCs. All receptors derive from a human donor with Susac syndrome.

This sequence joins TRBV7-9 and TRBJ1-1; TRBD1 might be the D (5 bases). Looked up from germline, CDR1 is SEHNR and CDR2 is FQNEAQ (reference sequence). V gave up 1 base and J gave up 4 bases, with 10 bases separating them. This CDR3 has 14 residues. CDR3 in DNA: TGTGCCAGCAGCTTAGGGGGCGGACTCACTGAAGCTTTCTTT. Residues: CASSLGGGLTEAFF.

The CDR3 nucleotides read TGTGCCAGCAGGCGACTAGCGGGGGGCAGGGATACGCAGTATTTT. As protein: CASRRLAGGRDTQYF. The V call is TRBV6-5, the J call TRBJ2-3; the match to TRBD2 covers 13 bases. From germline, CDR1 is MNHEY and CDR2 SVGAGI. With 6 bases clipped from V and 6 bases from J, the junction kept 6 bases outside the gene matches. The CDR3 contains 15 residues.

This chain joins TRBV20-1 and TRBJ2-3; TRBD1 is a possible D gene (6 bases). CDR3 length equals 12 residues. The V end was cut by 5 bases, the J end by 4 bases, with 10 bases between. The germline V gene encodes CDR1 DFQATT and CDR2 SNEGSKA (reference sequence). This chain's CDR3 is CSARPGADTQYF. CDR3 sequence (DNA): TGCAGTGCTCGGCCAGGGGCAGATACGCAGTATTTT.

Here the CDR3 reads CASSQDFVATGTYEQYF. The DNA of the CDR3 is TGCGCCAGCAGCCAAGATTTCGTGGCGACTGGGACCTACGAGCAGTACTTC. The chain recombines TRBV4-1 with TRBJ2-7; D not certain. CDR1 is MGHRA, CDR2 YSYEKL, per germline. The V end was cut by 0 bases, the J end by 2 bases, with 17 bases between. The CDR3 has 17 residues.

The chain has TRBV2 and TRBJ2-1; TRBD2 aligns across 9 bases. Germline V gene data show CDR1 as SNHLY and CDR2 as FYNNEI. V shed 6 bases and J 3 bases; nucleotides not matched to a gene: 9. The CDR3 extends over 16 amino acids. The chain's CDR3 is CASRPPSGMDYNEQFF. For the CDR3, the DNA is TGTGCCAGCAGGCCGCCTAGCGGGATGGACTACAATGAGCAGTTCTTC.

The genes are TRBV5-1 and TRBJ2-7; D is perhaps TRBD2 (6 bases). The CDR3 is 15 residues long. V dropped 0 bases and J dropped 0 bases, with 10 bases sitting between them. Germline V gives CDR1 SGHRS, CDR2 YFSETQ. The CDR3 sequence: CASSLETSTSYEQYF. Written as DNA, the CDR3 is TGCGCCAGCAGCTTGGAAACTAGCACCTCCTACGAGCAGTACTTC.

The rearrangement links TRBV7-6 to TRBJ2-7; tentative D call: TRBD1 (6 bases). V was shortened by 5 bases and J by 6 bases, with 14 bases between the two germline ends. The CDR3 extends over 13 amino acids. The germline V gene has CDR1 SGHVS and CDR2 FNYEAQ. CDR3 DNA: TGTGCCAGCAGCGAAGGGACAACGGCCGAGCAGTACTTC. This gives the protein CASSEGTTAEQYF.

This chain joins TRBV9 and TRBJ2-5, with 10 bases lining up with TRBD1. The germline V gene encodes CDR1 SGDLS and CDR2 YYNGEE. V lost 2 bases to trimming and J lost 5 bases; unmatched junction nucleotides: 15. This CDR3 has 18 residues. As DNA, the CDR3 is TGTGCCAGCAGCGTGTCTAATCAACCGGGACAGGGGACGGAGACCCAGTACTTC. As protein: CASSVSNQPGQGTETQYF. The variable domain in full, with the rest retrieved from reference TRBV9 and TRBJ2-5, is DSGVTQTPKHLITATGQRVTLRCSPRSGDLSVYWYQQSLDQGLQFLIQYYNGEERAKGNILERFSAQQFPDLHSELNLSSLELGDSALYFCASSVSNQPGQGTETQYFGPGTRLLVL.

J is TRBJ2-1 and V is TRBV7-9; 9 bases fit TRBD2. The CDR3 is made up of 16 amino acids. The V segment lost 1 base and the J segment 4 bases; nucleotides outside the gene matches: 5. CDR1 SEHNR and CDR2 FQNEAQ come from the germline V gene (reference sequence). CDR3 DNA: TGTGCCAGCAGCTTAGTCTCTAGCGGGGTTTACAATGAGCAGTTCTTC. Residues: CASSLVSSGVYNEQFF.

The CDR3: CSARAPRDTYEQYF. The CDR3 coding sequence is TGCAGTGCTAGAGCACCTCGGGACACCTACGAGCAGTACTTC. The chain carries TRBV20-1 and TRBJ2-7; D might be TRBD1 (6 bases). The CDR3 totals 14 residues. Between the trimmed V and J ends, which lost 1 base and 2 bases, there was a span of 12 bases. From germline, CDR1 is DFQATT and CDR2 SNEGSKA (reference sequence).

The V call is TRBV4-1, the J call TRBJ1-1; 7 nucleotides align to TRBD1. After removal of 1 base from V and 0 bases from J, the junction contained 8 bases not matched to a gene. Germline lookup yields CDR1 MGHRA and CDR2 YSYEKL. There are 17 residues in the CDR3. DNA for the CDR3: TGCGCCAGCAGCCAAGGAGTGGGGACAGTGATGAACACTGAAGCTTTCTTT. Translated: CASSQGVGTVMNTEAFF.

Here the CDR3 DNA reads TGCGCCAGCGGACACAAGGGAGGAGAACAGGGGCCACATACGCAGTATTTT. Amino acids: CASGHKGGEQGPHTQYF. The chain carries TRBV4-1 and TRBJ2-3, with D possibly TRBD1 on 7 matching bases. The CDR3 has 17 amino acids. Trimming took off 8 bases at V and 7 bases at J, with 28 bases between the two ends. CDR1 is MGHRA, CDR2 YSYEKL, per germline.

The chain employs TRBV5-1 and TRBJ2-1; maybe TRBD1 (5 bases). CDR1 and CDR2 (germline): SGHRS, YFSETQ. The CDR3 contains 15 residues. V dropped 2 bases and J dropped 2 bases, with 11 bases sitting between them. CDR3 amino acids: CASSFRDRAYNEQFF. DNA for the CDR3: TGCGCCAGCAGCTTCAGGGATAGGGCCTACAATGAGCAGTTCTTC.

The gene calls are TRBV28 and TRBJ2-7, with 7 positions matching TRBD1. Trimming cost V 5 bases and J 3 bases; bases outside gene matches: 10. This CDR3 region has 15 residues. From germline, CDR1 is MDHEN and CDR2 SYDVKM. For the CDR3, the DNA is TGTGCCAGCAGTGTCCCTTCCGGGACAGACTACGAGCAGTACTTC. Translated: CASSVPSGTDYEQYF.

In DNA, the CDR3 is TGTGCCAGCAGCTCCGGCCTAGCGGGGAGGCAAGAGACCCAGTACTTC. This encodes CASSSGLAGRQETQYF. The chain links TRBV11-1 to TRBJ2-5, with 9 bases matching TRBD2. V trimming: 4 bases; J trimming: 2 bases; junction bases outside the gene matches: 8. Looked up from germline, CDR1 is SGHAT and CDR2 is FQDESV (reference sequence). There are 16 residues in the CDR3.

The gene calls are TRBV28 and TRBJ2-1; TRBD2 matches at 8 bases. The CDR3 sequence is 14 residues long. Germline V gives CDR1 MDHEN, CDR2 SYDVKM. The J segment lost 7 bases and the V segment lost 3 bases, leaving 5 bases of the junction unmatched. The CDR3 bases are TGTGCCAGCAGTTTCCAGCCTAGCGGGAATGAGCAGTTCTTC. Translating it yields CASSFQPSGNEQFF.

The chain uses TRBV3-1 and TRBJ2-5; the match to TRBD2 covers 11 bases. Per the germline V gene, CDR1 is LGHDT and CDR2 is YNNKEL (reference sequence). V lost 4 bases, J lost 5 bases, and 18 bases stayed unmatched. The CDR3 is made up of 19 amino acids. The CDR3 nucleotides read TGTGCCAGCAGCCGGGAGCGTCTGACTAGCGGGGAGGATCTTGAGACCCAGTACTTC. Its protein is CASSRERLTSGEDLETQYF.

The rearrangement uses TRBV5-1 and TRBJ2-6, with 10 bases that match TRBD1. The CDR3 spans 20 residues. After removal of 4 bases from V and 2 bases from J, the junction contained 15 bases not matched to a gene. Germline CDR1 and CDR2: SGHRS and YFSETQ. Here the CDR3 reads CASSHFPILGQGTGANVLTF. DNA for the CDR3: TGCGCCAGCAGCCACTTCCCTATTTTGGGACAGGGGACTGGGGCCAACGTCCTGACTTTC.

V is TRBV20-1 and J is TRBJ1-5; tentatively, D is TRBD1 (6 bases). V was pared by 6 bases and J by 6 bases, with 18 bases between. Germline lookup yields CDR1 DFQATT and CDR2 SNEGSKA (reference sequence). The CDR3 spans 14 residues. CDR3 nucleotides: TGCAGTGCCCATAGTTGGGGGCTAGGTCAGCCCCAGCATTTT. Its translation is CSAHSWGLGQPQHF.

This chain uses TRBV13 with TRBJ2-1, with 9 bases lining up with TRBD1. The CDR3 has 22 amino acids. Trimming removed 5 bases from V and 7 bases from J; junction bases left unmatched: 30. Germline V lookup: CDR1 PRHDT, CDR2 FYEKMQ (reference sequence). CDR3 coding DNA: TGTGCCAGCAGCCCAGAAAGAATAGACAGGGGGTCTCGAGCGGGCAGGGGTAATGAGCAGTTCTTC. Translation: CASSPERIDRGSRAGRGNEQFF.